The present T cell receptor beta chain was sequenced within a study of cytotoxic CD8 clonotypes in ibrutinib-treated CLL. V lost 4 bases and J lost 6, with 9 bases in between. The CDR3 loop spans 13 amino acids. Germline CDR1 is LGHNA and CDR2 is YSLEER. Profiled with immunoSEQ multiplex PCR; TCRdb holds only in-frame clones, not every one. The data contain about 130,000 clones, 80% to 90% of them singletons. Study-wide findings and caveats: Increased clonality at ibrutinib response gave way to a return toward baseline at progression. Higher circulating CD8+ T-cell counts strongly accompanied higher baseline clonality, above age-matched healthy donors.

With regard to this clone: The antigen is not known.

Specimen: PBMCs, collected after 24 months of ibrutinib treatment. The origin of this receptor is a human donor with chronic lymphocytic leukemia. This chain connects TRBV4-3 to TRBJ2-2; perhaps TRBD2 as D (6 bases). The CDR3 region has the DNA TGCGCCAGCAGCCGGGGGGACGCCGGGGAGCTGTTTTTT. It is translated as CASSRGDAGELFF.